The 16 T cell receptor beta chains in this list originate from one sample, sequenced in a study of metastatic and nonmetastatic thyroid tumors. Prior to thyroid surgery, none of the patients had received any treatment. Via MiXCR, TCRdb re-called the PCR reads. The data hold roughly 93,000 clones, with about 12% observed a single time. The sequencing sample was made of blood. The source of these receptors is a female donor with papillary thyroid cancer or a benign thyroid nodule (not recorded which). Some clones in this sample may be carry-over from other donors' samples.

The table lists this clone with many counts. The gene calls are TRBV5-1 and TRBJ1-1; D remains ambiguous. CDR1 is SGHRS and CDR2 is YFSETQ in the germline V gene. This CDR3 is built from 14 residues. Between the trimmed V and J ends, which lost 0 bases and 1 base, there was a span of 7 bases. This CDR3 is CASSLGAANTEAFF. Written as DNA, the CDR3 is TGCGCCAGCAGCTTGGGGGCAGCGAACACTGAAGCTTTCTTT.

This clone was found many times. The chain recombines TRBV6-1 with TRBJ2-6, with no clear D. V was cut by 8 bases and J by 0 bases, with 5 bases left in between. Germline CDR1 reads MNHNS; CDR2 reads SASEGT. CDR3 length equals 13 residues. The CDR3 protein is CASRPSGANVLTF. CDR3 nucleotides: TGTGCCAGCCGCCCCTCTGGGGCCAACGTCCTGACTTTC.

This clone was recorded at least ten times. An end of the junction differs from the germline gene, which may be a read error. The chain couples TRBV13 to TRBJ2-7, with D possibly being TRBD1 (6 bases). The CDR3 contains 13 residues. CDR1 and CDR2 (germline): PRHDT, FYEKMQ (reference sequence). The CDR3 loop is CASSLGQPYEQYF. The CDR3 coding sequence is TGTGCCAGCAGCCTAGGACAGCCCTACGAGCAGTACTTC. Using reference TRBV13 and TRBJ2-7 for the parts outside the CDR3, the full variable domain is AAGVIQSPRHLIKEKRETATLKCYPIPRHDTVYWYQQGPGQDPQFLISFYEKMQSDKGSIPDRFSAQQFSDYHSELNMSSLELGDSALYFCASSLGQPYEQYFGPGTRLTVT.

This clone has ten or more counts. The rearrangement links TRBV20-1 to TRBJ2-2; 10 bases are shared with TRBD2. V dropped 5 bases and J dropped 2; count of bases not matched to a gene: 20. The CDR3 consists of 20 residues. CDR1 is DFQATT and CDR2 is SNEGSKA in the germline V gene (reference sequence). Written as DNA, the CDR3 is TGCAGTGCTCCCTCGGTGGGGGGGCGGCTAGCGGGAGCCAACACCGGGGAGCTGTTTTTT. Protein sequence: CSAPSVGGRLAGANTGELFF.

This clone has ten or more counts. V is TRBV5-1 and J is TRBJ2-1; TRBD1 matches at 7 bases. The CDR3 spans 13 residues. V lost 7 bases, J lost 4 bases, and 5 bases stayed unmatched. Germline V CDR1 and CDR2: SGHRS, YFSETQ. The CDR3 loop reads CASRQGTYNEQFF. The CDR3 DNA reads TGCGCCAGCCGACAGGGCACATACAATGAGCAGTTCTTC.

This clone has at least ten counts. The chain joins TRBV19 to TRBJ1-5, with D unclear. Germline CDR1 reads LNHDA; CDR2 reads SQIVND (reference sequence). This CDR3 has 17 amino acids. Trimming pared 3 bases from V and 8 bases from J, leaving 23 bases between. This chain's CDR3 is CASSISSSGPGMEPQHF. DNA for the CDR3: TGTGCCAGTAGTATCAGTTCGTCCGGACCCGGAATGGAGCCCCAGCATTTT. Using reference TRBV19 and TRBJ1-5 for the parts outside the CDR3, the full variable domain is DGGITQSPKYLFRKEGQNVTLSCEQNLNHDAMYWYRQDPGQGLRLIYYSQIVNDFQKGDIAEGYSVSREKKESFPLTVTSAQKNPTAFYLCASSISSSGPGMEPQHFGDGTRLSIL.

This clone has ten or more counts. The genes are TRBV7-8 and TRBJ1-5; D remains ambiguous. Germline CDR1 reads SGHVS; CDR2 reads FQNEAQ. The CDR3 is 15 amino acids. The V end was cut by 4 bases, the J end by 4 bases, with 14 bases between. The CDR3: CASSSRASENQPQHF. For the CDR3, the DNA is TGTGCCAGCAGCTCAAGGGCCTCAGAGAATCAGCCCCAGCATTTT. Filled out from reference TRBV7-8 and TRBJ1-5, the complete variable domain reads GAGVSQSPRYKVAKRGQDVALRCDPISGHVSLFWYQQALGQGPEFLTYFQNEAQLDKSGLPSDRFFAERPEGSVSTLKIQRTQQEDSAVYLCASSSRASENQPQHFGDGTRLSIL.

This clone was detected many times. The rearrangement joins TRBV25-1 to TRBJ1-6, with D possibly being TRBD1 (6 bases). The CDR3 contains 12 residues. V was pared by 6 bases and J by 7 bases, with 7 bases between. Germline V CDR1 and CDR2: MGHDK, SYGVNS. The CDR3, as DNA: TGTGCCAGCAGGGGGGGCAATTCACCCCTCCACTTT. Encoded protein: CASRGGNSPLHF.

This clone occurred many times. CDR3 region: CASSYSSPPYEQFF. The CDR3 DNA reads as TGTGCCAGCAGTTACTCGAGCCCCCCGTATGAGCAGTTCTTC. The chain joins TRBV6-5 to TRBJ2-1; unclear D gene. The CDR3 has 14 amino acids. CDR1 and CDR2 from the germline V gene are MNHEY and SVGAGI. V lost 0 bases, J lost 8 bases, and 11 bases lay in between.

This clone appeared many times. The chain recombines TRBV6-4 with TRBJ1-2; a possible D gene is TRBD1 (5 bases). Trimming removed 3 bases at V and 5 bases at J, with 19 bases between. Germline lookup yields CDR1 MRHNA and CDR2 SNTAGT. This CDR3 spans 16 amino acids. The CDR3: CASSEMMGLNSYGYTF. In nucleotides, the CDR3 is TGTGCCAGCAGTGAAATGATGGGACTGAACTCTTATGGCTACACCTTC.

This clone came up a few times. The chain carries TRBV6-2 or TRBV6-3 and TRBJ2-3; D gene unclear. Germline assignment: CDR1 MNHEY and CDR2 SVGEGT. Trimming stripped 2 bases from V and 2 bases from J, with 8 bases between. The CDR3 runs 14 residues. The CDR3 is CASSYLGPTDTQYF. The CDR3 DNA reads TGTGCCAGCAGTTACCTCGGACCCACAGATACGCAGTATTTT.

The chain recombines TRBV5-1 with TRBJ2-7; 11 bases are a match to TRBD2. The CDR3 runs 14 residues. Per germline, CDR1 SGHRS and CDR2 YFSETQ. The junction had 6 bases not matched to a gene; V was cut back by 8 bases and J by 2 bases. The CDR3 DNA follows: TGCGCCAGTCTACTAGCGGGGGTCCCCTACGAGCAGTACGTC. Translation: CASLLAGVPYEQYV.

This clone was detected ten times or more. The rearrangement uses TRBV3-1 and TRBJ2-5; a possible D gene is TRBD1 (6 bases). This CDR3 region has 16 residues. Germline CDR1 is LGHDT and CDR2 is YNNKEL (reference sequence). Between the trimmed V and J ends, which lost 4 bases and 1 base, there was a span of 16 bases. CDR3 nucleotide sequence: TGTGCCAGCAGCCTGGTCCCCAGGGGTCCCCAAGAGACCCAGTACTTC. Encoded protein: CASSLVPRGPQETQYF.

As for this clone: A much larger clone differs by one base, so this may be a read error. The rearrangement links TRBV6-2 or TRBV6-3 to TRBJ2-3; TRBD1 is a possible D gene (6 bases). The CDR3 is 15 amino acids. Per germline, CDR1 MNHEY and CDR2 SVGEGT. The V end was cut by 4 bases, the J end by 4 bases, with 15 bases between. This CDR3 reads CASSFNRQGSDTQYF. In DNA form, the CDR3 reads TGTGCCAGCAGTTTCAATAGGCAGGGGTCAGATACGCAGTATTTT.

The genes are TRBV20-1 and TRBJ2-7, with 8 bases matching TRBD1. V lost 4 bases and J lost 6; bases outside the gene matches: 20. The length of the CDR3 is 17 residues. CDR1 and CDR2 from the germline V gene are DFQATT and SNEGSKA (reference sequence). The CDR3 DNA follows: TGCAGTGCTAAGTGTCGGACAGGGCGGCCCACATCGGGCGAGCAGTACTTC. Its protein is CSAKCRTGRPTSGEQYF.

This clone was counted only a few times. The junction and the germline gene differ at one end; a read error may be behind it. The rearrangement links TRBV6-2 or TRBV6-3 to TRBJ1-1; D possibly corresponds to TRBD1 (5 bases). The CDR3 extends over 15 amino acids. Germline V CDR1 and CDR2: MNHEY, SVGEGT. The CDR3 sequence: CARSPPGSRNTEALF. DNA for the CDR3: TGTGCCAGAAGCCCGCCAGGGTCCCGGAACACTGAAGCTTTATTT.